Below are 26 T cell receptor beta chains sequenced from a single sample in a study of blood T cell repertoires in COVID-19 (TCRdb year 2020). Library method: the immunoSEQ multiplex PCR assay. Here the immuneACCESS table is served through TCRdb, limited to in-frame sequences with V and J called. Missing clones are a known gap in these copies; in checked studies unresolved V genes cover under half, and the rest lacks a known reason. In this sample the table shows about 130,000 clones, 70% to 90% of which occur a single time. The ten largest clonotypes hold about 4.1% of the sample. The sequenced sample consisted of PBMCs or T cells enriched from blood (not recorded which). Receptors originate from a man aged 50-60 years who had recovered from COVID-19.

The chain uses TRBV11-3 and TRBJ1-4; 7 nucleotides match TRBD1. Germline loops: CDR1 SGHNT, CDR2 YENEEA. CDR3 size: 18 residues. With 6 bases clipped from V and 7 bases from J, the junction kept 20 bases outside the gene matches. The CDR3 is CASRITPYSGRGSEKLFF. The CDR3 coding sequence is TGTGCCAGCAGGATAACTCCCTATAGTGGCAGGGGGAGTGAAAAACTGTTTTTT.

V usage is TRBV7-2 and J usage is TRBJ1-1, with a possible D match to TRBD1 (6 bases). The CDR3 runs 14 residues. Trimming took off 2 bases at V and 4 bases at J, with 11 bases between the two ends. CDR1 and CDR2 (germline): SGHTA, FQGNSA. The CDR3 is CASSLQGSSTEAFF. In nucleotides, the CDR3 is TGTGCCAGCAGCTTACAGGGGAGTAGCACTGAAGCTTTCTTT.

The V and J genes are TRBV5-1 and TRBJ2-5; tentatively, D is TRBD2 (6 bases). The germline V gene encodes CDR1 SGHRS and CDR2 YFSETQ. The CDR3 spans 12 residues. V lost 4 bases and J 5 bases, leaving 9 bases between the germline ends. DNA for the CDR3: TGCGCCAGCAGCGCCGGGAGTGAGACCCAGTACTTC. Its translation: CASSAGSETQYF.

The chain employs TRBV6-5 and TRBJ1-5, with 11 bases fitting TRBD1. J lost 15 bases, V lost 6 bases, and 10 bases had no gene match. The V gene's germline CDR1 is MNHEY and CDR2 SVGAGI. This CDR3 contains 13 residues. The CDR3 is CASSPGTGGNGHF. CDR3 coding DNA: TGTGCCAGCAGCCCGGGGACAGGGGGAAACGGGCATTTT.

This clone turned up a few times. The chain recombines TRBV5-5 with TRBJ1-1; D may be TRBD1 (5 bases). Germline V gene sequence: CDR1 SGHKS, CDR2 YYEKEE (reference sequence). Trimming pared 3 bases from V and 4 bases from J, leaving 13 bases between. This CDR3 is 14 amino acids long. CDR3 sequence reads: CASSWGVGLTEAFF. DNA for the CDR3: TGTGCCAGCAGCTGGGGCGTGGGACTCACTGAAGCTTTCTTT.

The rearrangement links TRBV29-1 to TRBJ2-2; D is perhaps TRBD2 (6 bases). The germline CDR1 and CDR2 sequences are SQVTM and ANQGSEA. Between the trimmed V and J ends, which lost 6 bases and 7 bases, there was a span of 12 bases. The CDR3 is 12 amino acids. DNA for the CDR3: TGCAGCGTCTCCGGGGGTGGCGGGGAGCTGTTTTTT. This encodes CSVSGGGGELFF.

This clone has only one observation. The chain joins TRBV12-5 to TRBJ1-2, with a weak D call TRBD1 (5 bases). The V end was cut by 1 base, the J end by 6 bases, with 12 bases between. Germline lookup yields CDR1 LGHNT and CDR2 FRNRAP. CDR3 length equals 14 residues. The CDR3 DNA is TGTGCTAGTGGTTTGGCCTCAGGGTTTAATGGCTACACCTTC. This sequence encodes CASGLASGFNGYTF.

The rearrangement links TRBV7-8 to TRBJ2-7, with 9 bases that match TRBD1. V shed 4 bases, J shed 4 bases, and the junction held 11 bases outside the gene matches. Germline V gene sequence: CDR1 SGHVS, CDR2 FQNEAQ. This CDR3 has 16 amino acids. The CDR3 DNA follows: TGTGCCAGCAGCTCAGGACAGGGGAATATTCTATACGAGCAGTACTTC. Protein product: CASSSGQGNILYEQYF.

The CDR3 here is CASSEVLAGPTDTQYF. The CDR3 DNA follows: TGTGCCAGCAGCGAAGTACTAGCGGGGCCTACAGATACGCAGTATTTT. The chain joins TRBV9 to TRBJ2-3, with 10 bases fitting TRBD2. V trimming: 3 bases; J trimming: 3 bases; junction bases outside the gene matches: 7. This CDR3 is 16 amino acids long. Germline assignment: CDR1 SGDLS and CDR2 YYNGEE.

The gene calls are TRBV18 and TRBJ1-2; 8 nucleotides line up with TRBD1. Germline CDR1 is KGHSH and CDR2 is LQKENI. V was pared by 3 bases and J by 0 bases, with 6 bases of the junction left unmatched. The CDR3 totals 16 residues. CDR3 in amino acids: CASSPGQDRANYGYTF. Written as DNA, the CDR3 is TGTGCCAGCTCACCGGGACAGGACCGAGCTAACTATGGCTACACCTTC.

This clone appeared once. The chain joins TRBV7-3 to TRBJ1-1, with 9 nucleotides matching TRBD1. The CDR3 is 14 residues long. The trim removed 5 bases at V and 6 bases at J, leaving 7 bases unmatched. CDR1 and CDR2 (germline): SGHTA, FQGTGA. The chain's CDR3 is CASSPTGGSPEAFF. As DNA, the CDR3 is TGTGCCAGCAGCCCGACAGGGGGAAGTCCTGAAGCTTTCTTT.

The V gene is TRBV2, the J gene TRBJ1-2, with a weak D call TRBD1 (6 bases). The CDR3 runs 13 residues. Germline lookup yields CDR1 SNHLY and CDR2 FYNNEI. V lost 7 bases to trimming and J lost 8 bases, with 17 bases between them. CDR3 nucleotide sequence: TGTGCCAGCACACAAACACAGGGTAGGGGCTACACCTTC. Protein sequence: CASTQTQGRGYTF. Filled out from reference TRBV2 and TRBJ1-2, the complete variable domain reads EPEVTQTPSHQVTQMGQEVILRCVPISNHLYFYWYRQILGQKVEFLVSFYNNEISEKSEIFDDQFSVERPDGSNFTLKIRSTKLEDSAMYFCASTQTQGRGYTFGSGTRLTVV.

This clone appeared a single time. The V call is TRBV7-9, the J call TRBJ1-6; 9 nucleotides agree with TRBD1. The CDR3 consists of 15 residues. V was clipped by 5 bases and J by 7 bases; unmatched bases: 6. Germline assignment: CDR1 SEHNR and CDR2 FQNEAQ (reference sequence). The CDR3 region has the DNA TGTGCCAGCAGCGGAGGGGACAGGGCGAATTCACCCCTCCACTTT. It is translated as CASSGGDRANSPLHF.

The chain combines TRBV7-6 with TRBJ1-2, with 8 bases fitting TRBD1. V was clipped by 5 bases and J by 8 bases; unmatched bases: 7. CDR1 and CDR2 (germline): SGHVS, FNYEAQ. This CDR3 region has 13 residues. This CDR3 reads CASSPQGARGYTF. The CDR3 region has the DNA TGTGCCAGCAGCCCCCAGGGGGCGAGGGGCTACACCTTC. Based on the CDR3 plus reference TRBV7-6 and TRBJ1-2, the full variable domain is GAGVSQSPRYKVTKRGQDVALRCDPISGHVSLYWYRQALGQGPEFLTYFNYEAQQDKSGLPNDRFSAERPEGSISTLTIQRTEQRDSAMYRCASSPQGARGYTFGSGTRLTVV.

The chain is built from TRBV18 and TRBJ2-2, with unresolved D. CDR3 length: 12 residues. Germline V CDR1 and CDR2: KGHSH, LQKENI. Trimming took 2 bases from V and 6 from J, leaving 4 bases between them. The CDR3: CASSPRAGELFF. CDR3 in DNA: TGTGCCAGCTCACCAAGAGCCGGGGAGCTGTTTTTT.

This chain connects TRBV11-1 to TRBJ2-1; 11 bases match TRBD2. This CDR3 is built from 15 residues. In germline, CDR1 is SGHAT, CDR2 FQDESV (reference sequence). V trimming: 5 bases; J trimming: 4 bases; junction bases outside the gene matches: 4. In DNA form, the CDR3 reads TGTGCCAGCAGCCCGCTAGCGGGAGGATACAATGAGCAGTTCTTC. Its protein product is CASSPLAGGYNEQFF.

Here the CDR3 reads CASSIGGQGTYGYTF. The CDR3 DNA sequence: TGCGCCAGCAGCATTGGCGGACAGGGTACTTATGGCTACACCTTC. This chain uses TRBV5-1 with TRBJ1-2, with 8 bases that match TRBD1. Germline V gives CDR1 SGHRS, CDR2 YFSETQ. V lost 4 bases and J lost 5; bases outside the gene matches: 10. The CDR3 runs 15 residues.

The chain combines TRBV27 with TRBJ2-7; TRBD1 might be the D (6 bases). Germline lookup yields CDR1 MNHEY and CDR2 SMNVEV (reference sequence). This CDR3 region has 15 residues. V lost 5 bases, J lost 6 bases, and 20 bases lay in between. The CDR3 coding sequence is TGTGCCAGCAGTCCCCGGAGACAGGCGGTCGGCGAGCAGTACTTC. This encodes CASSPRRQAVGEQYF.

This chain links TRBV7-9 with TRBJ2-2; TRBD1 is a possible D gene (6 bases). The germline gives CDR1 SEHNR, CDR2 FQNEAQ (reference sequence). Trimming left V 5 bases short and J 5 bases short, with 18 bases between. This CDR3 is 16 amino acids long. CDR3 amino acids: CASSAIAGVRTGELFF. In DNA form, the CDR3 reads TGTGCCAGCAGCGCGATTGCAGGGGTTCGTACCGGGGAGCTGTTTTTT.

The chain combines TRBV11-1 with TRBJ2-7; D is unclear. V dropped 1 base and J dropped 4 bases, with 8 bases sitting between them. The CDR3 extends over 13 amino acids. Germline V gene data show CDR1 as SGHAT and CDR2 as FQDESV (reference sequence). Here the CDR3 reads CASSLGSGYEQYF. The CDR3 region has the DNA TGTGCCAGCAGCTTAGGGTCGGGTTACGAGCAGTACTTC.

The chain joins TRBV6-2 or TRBV6-3 to TRBJ2-1, with 11 bases fitting TRBD2. Germline-derived CDR1 and CDR2 are MNHEY and SVGEGT. The junction had 8 bases not matched to a gene; V was cut back by 0 bases and J by 7 bases. The CDR3 runs 17 residues. CDR3: CASSYSLVSGRVNEQFF. The CDR3 DNA is TGTGCCAGCAGTTACTCGTTAGTTAGCGGGAGGGTGAATGAGCAGTTCTTC.

V and J are TRBV18 and TRBJ2-3; D might be TRBD1 (5 bases). Trimming removed 0 bases from V and 1 base from J, with 8 bases in between. Per the germline V gene, CDR1 is KGHSH and CDR2 is LQKENI. CDR3 length equals 15 residues. The CDR3 is CASSPPTVRTDTQYF. In nucleotides, the CDR3 is TGTGCCAGCTCACCACCGACAGTCCGCACAGATACGCAGTATTTT.

This clone was observed a single time. V gene TRBV28 combines with J gene TRBJ1-5; TRBD1 matches at 7 bases. Germline V CDR1 and CDR2: MDHEN, SYDVKM. V lost 2 bases, J lost 2 bases, and 3 bases stayed unmatched. The CDR3 length is 15 residues. The CDR3 is CASSLQTGGNQPQHF. The CDR3 DNA reads TGTGCCAGCAGTTTACAAACAGGGGGCAATCAGCCCCAGCATTTT.

The rearrangement uses TRBV7-3 and TRBJ1-2; tentative D call: TRBD1 (6 bases). Germline loops: CDR1 SGHTA, CDR2 FQGTGA. V gave up 4 bases and J gave up 4 bases, with 19 bases separating them. The CDR3 sequence is 16 residues long. Written as DNA, the CDR3 is TGTGCCAGCAGCTCCCAGGGGAGGGAGGGCGGCTATGGCTACACCTTC. It specifies CASSSQGREGGYGYTF.

This chain joins TRBV30 and TRBJ2-3, with 10 bases lining up with TRBD2. This CDR3 spans 15 amino acids. Germline CDR1 GTSNPN, CDR2 SVGIG (reference sequence). Losses at the gene ends were 2 bases for V and 4 bases for J; bases not matched to a gene: 6. Here the CDR3 DNA reads TGTGCCTGGAGTCTAATAGCGGGGGGCGCAGATACGCAGTATTTT. It yields the protein CAWSLIAGGADTQYF.

The rearrangement uses TRBV18 and TRBJ1-1; tentative D call: TRBD1 (5 bases). The CDR3 contains 17 residues. Germline V lookup: CDR1 KGHSH, CDR2 LQKENI. V dropped 0 bases and J dropped 0 bases, with 14 bases sitting between them. This CDR3 reads CASSPPGGDWVNTEAFF. CDR3 nucleotides: TGTGCCAGCTCACCACCGGGAGGGGATTGGGTGAACACTGAAGCTTTCTTT. Complete variable domain (other parts from reference TRBV18 and TRBJ1-1): NAGVMQNPRHLVRRRGQEARLRCSPMKGHSHVYWYRQLPEEGLKFMVYLQKENIIDESGMPKERFSAEFPKEGPSILRIQQVVRGDSAAYFCASSPPGGDWVNTEAFFGQGTRLTVV.